This TCR beta chain was captured by sequencing in a study of CD8+CD57+ T cells in acquired aplastic anemia (dated by TCRdb to the late 2010s). With regard to the full study: DNA extracted from sorted CD4+ and CD8+ cells had a mean of roughly 3.3 ug, with a range of roughly 0.2 to 30 ug. Healthy donor samples averaged roughly 10 million reads for CD4+ and 11 million to 14 million for CD8+ cells. Broad study findings and their caveats: Approximately 27 CD8+ CDR3 sequences were found in both patients and controls but appeared to be highly expressed in patients and within the immunodominant clones of the patients. Patients and healthy controls showed no significant difference in CD8+ Simpson's diversity (P=0.060).

The study deep-sequenced TCR repertoires of sorted CD4+ and CD8+ blood T cells from severe aplastic anemia patients and healthy subjects. Ficoll-Paque density gradient centrifugation was used to isolate peripheral blood mononuclear cells. Before DNA extraction, CD4+ and CD8+ T cells were sorted by FACS or by magnetic beads. Concerning this clonotype itself: There is no known antigen for this receptor. No base quality information exists; no much larger clone differs at one position.

Trimming at the junction amounts to 1 base on V and 8 bases on J, and the germline ends lie 17 bases apart. The germline V gene (reference sequence) specifies LNHNV as CDR1 and YYDKDF as CDR2. The CDR3, cysteine through phenylalanine, is 15 amino acids long. Solely the CDR3 DNA is kept, with 45 bases framed from the first base. Genomic DNA served as template for TCR beta VDJ combination and CDR3 sequence profiling. An Illumina HiSeq 2000 was used for TCR repertoire sequencing. Per the original workflow: TRBV/TRBJ rearrangement plots, CDR3 size and DJ length profiles, and Simpson's diversity index were used to evaluate the repertoires. The most abundant DNA sequence in the deep sequencing data was defined as the immunodominant clone. CDR3 amino acid sequences were checked for sharing between subjects and were compared against published repertoires and the VDJdb database. TCRdb reprocessing: public reads trimmed at Q25 with fastp, clones called with MiXCR, in-frame beta chains kept. Each entry is one CDR3 protein sequence, shown with its most common DNA and genes. TCRdb, not the authors, supplied the V and J calls. For this sample there are about 210,000 distinct CDR3 sequences; approximately 57% appear just once. The ten largest account for 25% to 35% of the sample.

The rearrangement combines TRBV15 with TRBJ1-2; TRBD1 is a possible D gene, resting on 5 matching bases. Material for sequencing was sorted CD4+, CD8+, or CD8+CD57+ T cells (not recorded which) from PBMCs. The receptor was isolated from a human donor in good health. The CDR3 is CATSRGFRDWHGYTF. The nucleotide sequence is given as TGTGCCACCAGCAGAGGGTTCAGGGACTGGCACGGCTACACCTTC.